This T cell receptor (beta chain) was documented in a study of T-cell memory formation after mild COVID-19 (dated by TCRdb to the early 2020s). Looking at the study overall: Most TCR sequence clusters were specific to one of the two donors. Longitudinal TCRalpha and TCRbeta repertoire sequencing tracked T-cell clones expanding and contracting after mild COVID-19 in two donors. The cohort comprised two young, previously healthy adult volunteers, one female and one male.

This clonotype was seen at least ten times. This receptor's antigen is unknown. The junction and the germline gene differ at one end; a read error may be behind it. PBMCs were isolated by Ficoll-Paque density gradient centrifugation. Sequencing took place on an Illumina NovaSeq 6000. Using 5'RACE with constant-segment primers, TCRalpha and TCRbeta cDNA libraries were constructed, with sample barcodes and unique molecular identifiers added in the process. Trizol reagent was used to extract RNA from every sample. Amplification of the libraries took two PCR steps, and the second step added a second sample barcode plus Illumina TruSeq adapters. Libraries were sequenced on an Illumina NovaSeq with 2 x 150 bp paired-end reads. Per the source publication's procedure: With migec v1.2.7, reads were demultiplexed and then collapsed into UMI-guided consensus sequences. Using mixcr v2.1.11, UMI consensuses were aligned to TRA and TRB V and J templates and then assembled into clonotypes. A clonotype was counted as expanded or contracted only if both edgeR and NoisET called the change significant, with noise models trained on biological replicates. For edgeR calls, the cutoffs were a false discovery rate-adjusted p below 0.01 and a log2 fold-change threshold of 1. PCA with hierarchical clustering of max-normalized trajectories of the 1000 most abundant clonotypes was used as exploratory dynamics analysis. Separately sequenced CD4+ and CD8+ repertoires were used to assign a CD4 or CD8 phenotype to each responding clone. Through fastp at Q25 and MiXCR, TCRdb rebuilt clones from the public reads, retaining in-frame beta chains. Every entry covers one CDR3 protein and lists the most common genes and DNA from its rows. TCRdb, rather than the study authors, made the V and J calls. The sample includes roughly 150,000 distinct CDR3 sequences, with about 14% observed a single time. The ten largest account for approximately 30% of the sample.

Study-wide findings and limitations: Contracting CD4+ clones turned up mainly in the CM and EM memory subsets, whereas EMRA was where CD8+ clones were enriched. Whether the second-wave clones peaking on day 37 were SARS-CoV-2 specific was not confirmed. Some responding clones were detected in pre-infection memory, which suggested that pre-existing cross-reactive memory T cells had joined the SARS-CoV-2 response. From day 15 to 85, contracting clones showed balanced CD4/CD8 phenotypes, whereas a second wave of clones that expanded from day 15 to 37 leaned towards CD4+. Only a couple of mild cases were covered in the study, and larger cohorts including severe cases with pre-infection samples were considered necessary.

Taken from cysteine to phenylalanine, the CDR3 has 15 residues. Only CDR3 DNA is held: 45 bases, read in frame from base 1. The germline V gene gives CDR1 as SGHAT and CDR2 as FQNNGV. Sequenced: PBMCs or a T cell subset sorted from them (not recorded which). The TCR was taken from an adult woman who had mild COVID-19 (a few samples of this study predate the infection). The sample titles of this study are shuffled in the database, so cell type and time point are left out; the donor was told from shared clones. Recombination connected TRBV11-2 to TRBJ2-1; the D gene is tentatively TRBD1 or TRBD2, each matching 5 bases. The nucleotides read TGTGCCAGCAGTTTAGAGGGGAGCTCCTACAATGAGCAGTTCTTC. It specifies CASSLEGSSYNEQFF.